This is a list of T cell receptor beta chains from one sample in a study of cytomegalovirus exposure and HLA in healthy donors. The protocol was immunoSEQ multiplex PCR, while the TCRdb copy is restricted to in-frame clones and leaves out a portion. Among roughly 110,000 clones listed, around 76% were seen once. Sequences were obtained from PBMCs. Receptors were obtained from a man aged 25 to 45 in good health and CMV-seropositive. Each CDR3 is given with its conserved first and last residue. D genes are given only for firm matches. Some rows mark clone size as missing; the rest say once, few, many or name a class of expanded clone.

J gene,D gene,V gene,clone size,CDR3 DNA,CDR3 protein
TRBJ1-1,NA,TRBV2,NA,TGTGCCAGCAGTGATACGGGGGGCCAGGGCGCTGAAGCTTTCTTT,CASSDTGGQGAEAFF
TRBJ2-3,TRBD2,TRBV7-2,NA,TGTGCCAGCAGCTTAGCGCTAGCGGGGGCAGATACGCAGTATTTT,CASSLALAGADTQYF
TRBJ2-5,TRBD2,TRBV10-3,NA,TGTGCCATCAGCGAACCGGGACTACAAGAGACCCAGTACTTC,CAISEPGLQETQYF
TRBJ1-2,NA,TRBV21-1,NA,TGTGCCAGCAGCAAAGCGATCCTAAGAGGCCTATCTAACTATGGCTACACCTTC,CASSKAILRGLSNYGYTF
TRBJ1-3,TRBD1,TRBV5-1,NA,TGCGCCAGCAGCAGGGACAGGGATACTGGAAACACCATATATTTT,CASSRDRDTGNTIYF
TRBJ1-2,NA,TRBV11-2,NA,TGTGCCAGCAGCTTTACAAGGGGCTCTAACTATGGCTACACCTTC,CASSFTRGSNYGYTF
TRBJ1-2,NA,TRBV2,NA,TGTGCCAGCATCAACAGCTATCCCTATGGCTACACCTTC,CASINSYPYGYTF
TRBJ1-2,NA,TRBV5-1,NA,TGCGCCAGCAGCGGAGACAGGCCCTACGTCTACACCTTC,CASSGDRPYVYTF
TRBJ1-1,NA,TRBV27,NA,TGTGCCAGCAGTCGACTCCTCCCGAGTAGGAGGAACACTGAAGCTTTCTTT,CASSRLLPSRRNTEAFF
TRBJ1-4,TRBD1,TRBV19,NA,TGTGCCAGTAAAACAGGGGCGGGGTCAACTAATGAAAAACTGTTTTTT,CASKTGAGSTNEKLFF
TRBJ1-4,TRBD1,TRBV30,NA,TGTGCCTTGACATGGACAGGAGCTTTTAATGAAAAACTGTTTTTT,CALTWTGAFNEKLFF
TRBJ1-1,TRBD1,TRBV11-2,once,TGTGCCAGCAGCTGGACAGGGGAGGCGCACACTGAAGCTTTCTTT,CASSWTGEAHTEAFF
TRBJ1-1,NA,TRBV7-9,NA,TGTGCCAGCAGCTTGTTGCCGGGACACGTCACTGAAGCTTTCTTT,CASSLLPGHVTEAFF
TRBJ1-2,NA,TRBV5-1,NA,TGCGCCAGCAGCTTGGACTCGGCAGTAGACACCCTCTATGGCTATACCTTC,CASSLDSAVDTLYGYTF
TRBJ1-2,NA,TRBV30,few,TGTGCCTGGACCAGACGCGGGACACCCGGGAGGGACTACACCTTC,CAWTRRGTPGRDYTF
TRBJ1-2,TRBD1,TRBV18,NA,TGTGCCAGCTCACCACAGGGACAGGCAGCTGGTGGCTACACCTTC,CASSPQGQAAGGYTF
TRBJ1-5,NA,TRBV10-3,NA,TGTGCCATCAGTGAACAGTTCGGTCAGCCCCAGCATTTT,CAISEQFGQPQHF
TRBJ2-7,NA,TRBV10-1,NA,TGCGCCAGCAGTGGTGGGGGCTCGGGCGAGCAGTACTTC,CASSGGGSGEQYF
TRBJ1-5,NA,TRBV10-3,NA,TGTGCCCTGTCCGCGACGGGGGGCCAGCCCCAGCATTTT,CALSATGGQPQHF
TRBJ2-5,NA,TRBV30,once,TGTGCCTGGATGGGGGGTCGGCAAGAGACCCAGTACTTC,CAWMGGRQETQYF
TRBJ1-3,NA,TRBV19,few,TGTGCCAGTAGTATAGGGGGCGCCTCGAACACCATATATTTT,CASSIGGASNTIYF
TRBJ2-7,NA,TRBV7-8,once,TGTGCCAGCAGCTTTGAGGCTCTAAGCTCCTACGAGCAGTACTTC,CASSFEALSSYEQYF
TRBJ1-2,NA,TRBV30,NA,TGTGCCTGGACACTTTTGGGACAAGTGGACTATGGCTACACCTTC,CAWTLLGQVDYGYTF
TRBJ2-3,NA,TRBV23-1,few,TGCGCCAGCAGTCTCTTACGAGGCGCAGATACGCAGTATTTT,CASSLLRGADTQYF
TRBJ1-1,TRBD1,TRBV5-1,NA,TGCGCCAGCAGCCCGGGACAGGGCTACCAAGCTTTCTTT,CASSPGQGYQAFF
TRBJ1-2,TRBD1,TRBV6-5,NA,TGTGCCAGCAGTCAGGGGGGCGTCTATGGCTACACCTTC,CASSQGGVYGYTF
TRBJ1-6,NA,TRBV13,NA,TGTGCCAGCAGCCAACAGGGTAATTCACCCCTCCACTTT,CASSQQGNSPLHF